Sequencing of this T cell receptor beta chain was carried out in a study of shared clonotypes between healthy human individuals. At the level of the study: The people who gave samples were a couple of women and three men aged 18 to 49. A donor's plate count was three for CD4 naive and three for CD4 memory; CD8 naive had two and CD8 memory one. General study findings and limits: An anticipated effect of sequencing depth on clonotype sharing among donors was recognized.

Donors, healthy HIV-negative adults, lacked recent acute infections or vaccinations. CDR1 and CDR2 (germline): LGHNT, FRNRAP. V was clipped by 3 bases and J by 5 bases, with 4 bases between them. The CDR3 is made up of 11 amino acids. Assay used: immunoSEQ multiplex PCR; TCRdb lists only in-frame clones, some missing. The sample records about 2.4 million clones, 85% to 95% being singletons. Remarks on this clone: Its matching antigen is unknown. This same CDR3 is encoded by further DNA sequences in the sample.

The TCR sequence derives from a man between 18 and 29 years old in good health. This rearrangement joins TRBV12-5 to TRBJ2-5; D not resolved. What was sequenced was naive CD4+ T cells sorted from blood. Subset meaning: CD45RA+ positively selected. CDR3 sequence reads: CASGFGETQYF. The CDR3 nucleotides read TGTGCTAGTGGTTTCGGGGAGACCCAGTACTTC.